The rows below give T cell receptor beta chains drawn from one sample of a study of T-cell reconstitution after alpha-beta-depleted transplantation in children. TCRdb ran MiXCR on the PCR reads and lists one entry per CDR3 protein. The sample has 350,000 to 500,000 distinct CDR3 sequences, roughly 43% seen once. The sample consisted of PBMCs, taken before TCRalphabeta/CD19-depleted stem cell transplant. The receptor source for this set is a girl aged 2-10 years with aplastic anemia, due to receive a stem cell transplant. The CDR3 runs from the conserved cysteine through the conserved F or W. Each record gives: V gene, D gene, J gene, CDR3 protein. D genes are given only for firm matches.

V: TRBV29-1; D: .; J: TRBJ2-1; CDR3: CSVPQVGSAYEQFF
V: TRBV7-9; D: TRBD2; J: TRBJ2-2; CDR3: CASSPLAGGDTGELFF
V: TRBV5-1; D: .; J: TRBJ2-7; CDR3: CASSIPGTAYEQYF
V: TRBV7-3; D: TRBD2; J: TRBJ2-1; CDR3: CASSHSGSYGDEQFF
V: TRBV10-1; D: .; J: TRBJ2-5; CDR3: CASSDPKGGTQYF
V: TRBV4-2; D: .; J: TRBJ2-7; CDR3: CASSKEAGPRDEQYF
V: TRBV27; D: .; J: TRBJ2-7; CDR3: CASGGPEPEQYF
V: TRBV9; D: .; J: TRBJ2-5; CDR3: CASSASGQETQYF
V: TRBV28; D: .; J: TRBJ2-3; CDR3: CASSSIPSFSLRDTQYF
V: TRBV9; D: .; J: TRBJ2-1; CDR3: CASSAGGSEYNEQFF
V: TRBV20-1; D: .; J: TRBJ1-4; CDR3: CSARAGAGEKLFF
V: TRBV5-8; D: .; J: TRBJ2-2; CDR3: CASSPGLISGELFF
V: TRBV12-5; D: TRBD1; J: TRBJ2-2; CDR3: CASGLRQGPFGELFF
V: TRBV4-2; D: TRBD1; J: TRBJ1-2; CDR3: CASSQDDRTGRNYGYTF
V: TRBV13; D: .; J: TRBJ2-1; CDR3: CASSPLGKGDGPFF
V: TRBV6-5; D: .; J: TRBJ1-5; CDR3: CASGRNQPQHF
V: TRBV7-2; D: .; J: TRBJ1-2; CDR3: CASSLGSRIYGYTF
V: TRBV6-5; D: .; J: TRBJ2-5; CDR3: CASTPNAGETQYF
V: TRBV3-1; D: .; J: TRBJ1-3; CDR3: CASSQDLPGPVSGNTIYF
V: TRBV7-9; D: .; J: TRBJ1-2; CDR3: CASSDGGEGYTF
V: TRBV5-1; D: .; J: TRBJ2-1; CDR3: CASQTGASGYNEQFF
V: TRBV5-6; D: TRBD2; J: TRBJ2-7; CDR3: CASSHFTGGGLAAHEQYF
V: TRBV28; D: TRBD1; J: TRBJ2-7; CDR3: CASSLGGRGLEPYF
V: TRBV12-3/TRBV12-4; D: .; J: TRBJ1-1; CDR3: CASSGGTRPREAFF
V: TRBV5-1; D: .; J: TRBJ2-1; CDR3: CASSLPGAGYNNEQFF
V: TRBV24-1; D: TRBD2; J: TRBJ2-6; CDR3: CATSDSWGGVSGANVLTF
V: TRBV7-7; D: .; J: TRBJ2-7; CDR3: CASSPDRNAYEQYF
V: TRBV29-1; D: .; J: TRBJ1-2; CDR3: CSVEAGDRSGVYGYTF
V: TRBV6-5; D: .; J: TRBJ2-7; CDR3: CASSYSMGGEQYF
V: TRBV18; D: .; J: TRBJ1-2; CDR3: CASSPQEGYGYTF
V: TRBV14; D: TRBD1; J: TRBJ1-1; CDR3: CASSRVTGGWNTEAFF
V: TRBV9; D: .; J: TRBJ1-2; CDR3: CASSVSTALDYGYTF
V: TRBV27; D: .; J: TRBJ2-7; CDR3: CASSPRVGAAYEQYF
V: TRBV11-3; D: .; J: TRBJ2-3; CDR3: CASSLEGADTQYF
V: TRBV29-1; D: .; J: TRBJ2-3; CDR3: CSVKGASTDTQYF
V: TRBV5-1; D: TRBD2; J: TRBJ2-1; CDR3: CASSPGLAPSREYNEQFF
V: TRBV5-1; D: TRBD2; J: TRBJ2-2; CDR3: CASSFGTSGRRTGELFF
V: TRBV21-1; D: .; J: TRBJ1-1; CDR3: CASSARDRQGRMNTEAFF
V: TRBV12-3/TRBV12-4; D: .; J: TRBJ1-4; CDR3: CASSFTFEKLFF
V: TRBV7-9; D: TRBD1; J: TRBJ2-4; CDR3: CASSSTGQGENIQYF
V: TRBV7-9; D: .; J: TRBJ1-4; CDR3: CASSPSVPANEKLFF
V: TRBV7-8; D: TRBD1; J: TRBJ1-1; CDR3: CASSLTGQGMGAFF
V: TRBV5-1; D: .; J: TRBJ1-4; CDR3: CASSLNQGEKLFF
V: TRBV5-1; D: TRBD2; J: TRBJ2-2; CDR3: CASSPIPSGNTGELFF
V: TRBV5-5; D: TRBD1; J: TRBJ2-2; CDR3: CASSSGTGYGGELFF
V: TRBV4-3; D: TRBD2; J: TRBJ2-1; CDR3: CASSPEFLAGVDNEQFF
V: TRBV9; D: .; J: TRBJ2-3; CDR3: CASSVGSLDTQYF
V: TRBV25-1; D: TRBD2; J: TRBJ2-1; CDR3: CASRLAGPFNEQFF
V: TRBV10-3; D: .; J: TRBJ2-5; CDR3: CAISAGQTVETQYF
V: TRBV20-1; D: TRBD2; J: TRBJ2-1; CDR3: CSASRTSTLLEQFF